Presented here are 23 T cell receptor beta chains from one specimen sequenced in a study of blood T cell repertoires in COVID-19. Libraries were prepared by immunoSEQ multiplex PCR; TCRdb keeps only in-frame clonotypes and omits some of them. This sample yields around 700,000 clones, of which 90% are seen a single time; about 0.24% belongs to the top ten. The sequencing sample was made of peripheral blood. The receptors here all came from a woman younger than 35 with acute or convalescent COVID-19.

The V and J genes are TRBV10-1 and TRBJ1-3; D remains unclear. The CDR3 runs to 14 residues. The V gene's germline CDR1 is WNHNN and CDR2 SYGVQD (reference sequence). Trimming took 3 bases from V and 0 from J, leaving 6 bases between them. The CDR3 region is CASSDRSSGNTIYF. The CDR3 DNA is TGCGCCAGCAGTGACCGGTCCTCTGGAAACACCATATATTTT.

V and J are TRBV2 and TRBJ1-2; 8 bases agree with TRBD1. Per germline, CDR1 SNHLY and CDR2 FYNNEI. V lost 6 bases, J lost 7 bases, and 7 bases stayed unmatched. The CDR3 is 13 amino acids. CDR3 loop: CASRLQGEGGYTF. CDR3 DNA: TGTGCCAGCAGACTACAGGGGGAGGGTGGCTACACCTTC.

The chain combines TRBV24-1 with TRBJ2-2; maybe TRBD1 (6 bases). Deletions cut 3 bases from V and 1 base from J, with 8 bases between. The CDR3 sequence is 15 residues long. Germline loops: CDR1 KGHDR, CDR2 SFDVKD. Here the CDR3 reads CATSDPQGNTGELFF. The CDR3 DNA reads as TGTGCCACCAGTGATCCACAGGGGAACACCGGGGAGCTGTTTTTT.

This chain joins TRBV5-4 and TRBJ1-6; no clear D. Looked up from germline, CDR1 is SGHNT and CDR2 is YYREEE (reference sequence). The length of the CDR3 is 16 residues. Trimming left V 1 base short and J 6 bases short, with 14 bases between. In DNA form, the CDR3 reads TGTGCCAGCAGCTTGCGGTCGGGGTCCCCTAATTCACCCCTCCACTTT. As protein: CASSLRSGSPNSPLHF.

V and J are TRBV19 and TRBJ1-4, with D maybe TRBD1 (6 bases). V lost 2 bases to trimming and J lost 7 bases, with 20 bases between them. Germline assignment: CDR1 LNHDA and CDR2 SQIVND (reference sequence). This CDR3 contains 17 residues. The CDR3 sequence: CASSIYPPRGGSEKLFF. The CDR3 DNA reads as TGTGCCAGTAGTATATACCCCCCCAGGGGAGGGAGTGAAAAACTGTTTTTT. Supplemented by reference TRBV19 and TRBJ1-4, the full variable domain reads DGGITQSPKYLFRKEGQNVTLSCEQNLNHDAMYWYRQDPGQGLRLIYYSQIVNDFQKGDIAEGYSVSREKKESFPLTVTSAQKNPTAFYLCASSIYPPRGGSEKLFFGSGTQLSVL.

This clone was counted a few times. Its ends do not fully match the called genes, so a read error is possible. The chain joins TRBV15 to TRBJ2-7, with no clear D. There are 15 residues in the CDR3. The germline gives CDR1 LNHNV, CDR2 YYDKDF (reference sequence). Written as DNA, the CDR3 is TGTGCCACCGGCAGCCCAGGCAAGGCCTCCTACGAGCAGTACTTC. Residues: CATGSPGKASYEQYF.

The chain couples TRBV7-3 to TRBJ1-2, with TRBD1 identical over 7 bases. Germline V CDR1 and CDR2: SGHTA, FQGTGA. V dropped 2 bases and J dropped 8; count of bases not matched to a gene: 5. This CDR3 spans 13 amino acids. The chain's CDR3 is CASSLEGARGYTF. The DNA for the CDR3 is TGTGCCAGCAGCTTAGAGGGGGCTAGGGGCTACACCTTC.

The rearrangement uses TRBV2 and TRBJ1-5; D may be TRBD1 (5 bases). Trimming took off 5 bases at V and 7 bases at J, with 15 bases between the two ends. CDR3 length equals 14 residues. Germline V CDR1 and CDR2: SNHLY, FYNNEI. As DNA, the CDR3 is TGTGCCAGCAGTTTTCAGGGAGGGTTACAGCCCCAGCATTTT. Its translation is CASSFQGGLQPQHF.

This clone was seen only once. V usage is TRBV19 and J usage is TRBJ2-5; D may be TRBD2 (6 bases). This CDR3 has 12 residues. The germline V gene has CDR1 LNHDA and CDR2 SQIVND (reference sequence). V gave up 5 bases and J gave up 4 bases, with 8 bases separating them. CDR3 sequence reads: CASSAGGETQYF. The CDR3 DNA follows: TGTGCCAGTAGTGCCGGGGGAGAGACCCAGTACTTC. The entire variable domain, with the rest obtained from reference TRBV19 and TRBJ2-5, is as follows: DGGITQSPKYLFRKEGQNVTLSCEQNLNHDAMYWYRQDPGQGLRLIYYSQIVNDFQKGDIAEGYSVSREKKESFPLTVTSAQKNPTAFYLCASSAGGETQYFGPGTRLLVL.

The chain combines TRBV20-1 with TRBJ1-1; 7 bases agree with TRBD1. The V gene end was trimmed by 6 bases and the J gene end by 7 bases; junction bases not matched to a gene: 5. The CDR3 sequence is 11 residues long. Germline CDR1 DFQATT, CDR2 SNEGSKA (reference sequence). The CDR3 here is CSAHRTGEAFF. DNA for the CDR3: TGCAGTGCCCATCGGACAGGTGAAGCTTTCTTT.

The chain uses TRBV21-1 and TRBJ1-5; TRBD1 is the table's D call and was not checked against the DNA. TRBV21-1 is annotated as a pseudogene. The CDR3 runs 17 residues. The CDR3 sequence: CASSKATAPYSNQPQHF. CDR3 DNA sequence: TGTGCCAGCAGCAAAGCGACAGCCCCTTATAGCAATCAGCCCCAGCATTTT.

The rearrangement joins TRBV29-1 to TRBJ1-3; D unclear. This CDR3 comprises 14 residues. V lost 3 bases and J lost 0, with 9 bases in between. Germline V gene lookup returns CDR1 SQVTM and CDR2 ANQGSEA. The CDR3 region is CSVDQTLSGNTIYF. The CDR3 region has the DNA TGCAGCGTTGACCAGACTCTCTCTGGAAACACCATATATTTT.

This clone was seen once. At one end, the junction sequence differs from germline, possibly due to a read error. The chain carries TRBV2 and TRBJ2-3, with 7 nucleotides matching TRBD1. The length of the CDR3 is 16 residues. Germline CDR1 SNHLY, CDR2 FYNNEI. As DNA, the CDR3 is TGTGCCAGCAGCGAAGTGGGACAGAGTGCTGGAGATACGCAGTATTTT. This gives the protein CASSEVGQSAGDTQYF.

This clone was counted between two and nine times. The rearrangement joins TRBV4-1 to TRBJ1-5; TRBD1 aligns across 10 bases. Germline CDR1 is MGHRA and CDR2 is YSYEKL. The trim removed 3 bases at V and 4 bases at J, leaving 6 bases unmatched. This CDR3 spans 16 amino acids. CDR3 DNA: TGCGCCAGCAGCCAGGCGACAGGGGGCCGGAATCAGCCCCAGCATTTT. The encoded protein is CASSQATGGRNQPQHF.

The gene calls are TRBV7-8 and TRBJ2-1; 12 positions match TRBD1. Germline V gene lookup returns CDR1 SGHVS and CDR2 FQNEAQ. This CDR3 comprises 15 residues. Trimming cost V 6 bases and J 9 bases; bases outside gene matches: 9. This CDR3 is CASSLFGTGGTEQFF. The CDR3 DNA reads TGTGCCAGCAGTCTCTTCGGGACAGGGGGCACTGAGCAGTTCTTC.

This chain connects TRBV7-9 to TRBJ2-7; 8 bases fit TRBD1. The germline V gene has CDR1 SEHNR and CDR2 FQNEAQ (reference sequence). The V segment lost 4 bases and the J segment 4 bases; nucleotides outside the gene matches: 9. This CDR3 has 15 amino acids. CDR3 amino acids: CASSSLPGQAYEQYF. The CDR3 coding sequence is TGTGCCAGCAGCTCATTACCGGGACAGGCATACGAGCAGTACTTC.

In its sample, this clone was seen a few times. The chain is built from TRBV19 and TRBJ2-6, with D possibly matching TRBD1 (5 bases). CDR1 is LNHDA, CDR2 SQIVND, per germline (reference sequence). Trimming pared 4 bases from V and 3 bases from J, leaving 13 bases between. The CDR3 spans 16 residues. This CDR3 reads CASSRIQGYGANVLTF. CDR3 DNA sequence: TGTGCCAGTAGTAGAATCCAGGGTTATGGGGCCAACGTCCTGACTTTC. Filled out from reference TRBV19 and TRBJ2-6, the complete variable domain reads DGGITQSPKYLFRKEGQNVTLSCEQNLNHDAMYWYRQDPGQGLRLIYYSQIVNDFQKGDIAEGYSVSREKKESFPLTVTSAQKNPTAFYLCASSRIQGYGANVLTFGAGSRLTVL.

The chain couples TRBV6-5 to TRBJ2-1, with 7 bases lining up with TRBD2. Trimming cost V 4 bases and J 7 bases; bases outside gene matches: 7. CDR3 length equals 14 residues. In germline, CDR1 is MNHEY, CDR2 SVGAGI. In DNA form, the CDR3 reads TGTGCCAGCAGTTCGGGGGGACCATTGAATGAGCAGTTCTTC. It translates to CASSSGGPLNEQFF.

The chain employs TRBV19 and TRBJ1-2; 11 bases fit TRBD1. CDR3 length: 14 amino acids. Germline CDR1 is LNHDA and CDR2 is SQIVND (reference sequence). V trimming: 5 bases; J trimming: 4 bases; junction bases outside the gene matches: 3. CDR3 coding DNA: TGTGCCAGTAGTCCGGGACAGGGGGGCTATGGCTACACCTTC. Its protein product is CASSPGQGGYGYTF.

The gene calls are TRBV5-5 and TRBJ2-7; 8 bases fit TRBD1. This CDR3 has 15 residues. Germline V gene lookup returns CDR1 SGHKS and CDR2 YYEKEE (reference sequence). The V gene end was trimmed by 2 bases and the J gene end by 5 bases; junction bases not matched to a gene: 9. The CDR3 protein is CASSFQKTGGNEQYF. The CDR3 DNA sequence: TGTGCCAGCAGCTTCCAAAAAACAGGGGGAAACGAGCAGTACTTC.

The chain links TRBV4-1 to TRBJ1-2; perhaps TRBD1 as D (6 bases). The ends were cut back, 0 bases at V and 2 bases at J, with 13 bases in the middle. This CDR3 spans 16 amino acids. The V gene's germline CDR1 is MGHRA and CDR2 YSYEKL. Here the CDR3 DNA reads TGCGCCAGCAGCCAAGAAACGACAGGAAGGAACTATGGCTACACCTTC. Amino acids: CASSQETTGRNYGYTF.

This sequence joins TRBV6-2 or TRBV6-3 and TRBJ1-1; weak D call: TRBD1 (5 bases). V was pared by 2 bases and J by 1 base, with 11 bases between. CDR1 is MNHEY and CDR2 is SVGEGT in the germline V gene. The CDR3 spans 15 residues. The CDR3 DNA reads as TGTGCCAGCAGTTACGATCCCACAGGGAACACTGAAGCTTTCTTT. It is translated as CASSYDPTGNTEAFF.

This chain uses TRBV28 with TRBJ2-7; D is possibly TRBD1 (6 bases). The V gene's germline CDR1 is MDHEN and CDR2 SYDVKM. This CDR3 spans 12 amino acids. Deletions cut 5 bases from V and 9 bases from J, with 14 bases between. This chain's CDR3 is CASSTYRVGQYF. The CDR3 DNA reads as TGTGCCAGCAGTACCTACAGGGTCGGGCAGTACTTC.